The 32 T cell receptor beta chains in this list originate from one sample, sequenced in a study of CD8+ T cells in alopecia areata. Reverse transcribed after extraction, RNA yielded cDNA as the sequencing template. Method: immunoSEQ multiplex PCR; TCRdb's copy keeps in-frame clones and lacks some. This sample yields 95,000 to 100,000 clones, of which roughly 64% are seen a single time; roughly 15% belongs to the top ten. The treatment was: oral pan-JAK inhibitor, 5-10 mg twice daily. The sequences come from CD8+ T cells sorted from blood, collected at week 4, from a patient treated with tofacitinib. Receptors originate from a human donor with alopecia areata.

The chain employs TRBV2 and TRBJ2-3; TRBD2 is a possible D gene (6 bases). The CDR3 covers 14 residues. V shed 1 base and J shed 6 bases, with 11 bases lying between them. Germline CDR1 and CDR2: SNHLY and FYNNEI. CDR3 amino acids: CASSEGTISDTQYF. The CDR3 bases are TGTGCCAGCAGTGAAGGGACTATTTCTGATACGCAGTATTTT.

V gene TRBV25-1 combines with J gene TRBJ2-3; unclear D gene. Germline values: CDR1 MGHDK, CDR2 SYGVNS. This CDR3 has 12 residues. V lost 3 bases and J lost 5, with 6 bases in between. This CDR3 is CASSDSGDTQYF. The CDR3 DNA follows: TGTGCCAGCAGTGATAGTGGAGATACGCAGTATTTT.

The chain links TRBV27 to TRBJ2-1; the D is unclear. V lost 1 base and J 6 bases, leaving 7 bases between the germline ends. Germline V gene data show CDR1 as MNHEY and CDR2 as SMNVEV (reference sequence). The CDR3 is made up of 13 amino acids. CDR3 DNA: TGTGCCAGCAGTTTATACCTGCGCAATGAGCAGTTCTTC. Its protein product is CASSLYLRNEQFF.

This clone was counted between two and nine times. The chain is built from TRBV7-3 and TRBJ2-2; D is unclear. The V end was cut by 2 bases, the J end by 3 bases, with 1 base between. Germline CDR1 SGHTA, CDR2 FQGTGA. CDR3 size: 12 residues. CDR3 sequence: CASSLDTGELFF. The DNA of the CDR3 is TGTGCCAGCAGCTTAGACACCGGGGAGCTGTTTTTT.

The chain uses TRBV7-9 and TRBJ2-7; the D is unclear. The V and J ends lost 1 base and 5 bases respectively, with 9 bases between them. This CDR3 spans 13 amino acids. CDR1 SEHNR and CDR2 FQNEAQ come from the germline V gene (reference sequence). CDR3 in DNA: TGTGCCAGCAGCTTAGAGGCAGGCCACGAGCAGTACTTC. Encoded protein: CASSLEAGHEQYF.

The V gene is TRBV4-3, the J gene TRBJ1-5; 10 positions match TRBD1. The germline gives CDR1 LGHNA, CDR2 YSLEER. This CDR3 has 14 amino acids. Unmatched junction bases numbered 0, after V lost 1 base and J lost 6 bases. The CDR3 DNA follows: TGCGCCAGCAGCCAAGGGACAGGGGGTCAGCCCCAGCATTTT. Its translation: CASSQGTGGQPQHF.

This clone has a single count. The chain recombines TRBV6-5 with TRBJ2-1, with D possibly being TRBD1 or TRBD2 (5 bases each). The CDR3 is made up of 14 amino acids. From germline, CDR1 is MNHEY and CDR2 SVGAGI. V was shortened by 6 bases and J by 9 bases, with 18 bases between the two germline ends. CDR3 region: CASRRGRVGFEQFF. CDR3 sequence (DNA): TGTGCCAGCAGGAGGGGCAGGGTAGGTTTTGAGCAGTTCTTC.

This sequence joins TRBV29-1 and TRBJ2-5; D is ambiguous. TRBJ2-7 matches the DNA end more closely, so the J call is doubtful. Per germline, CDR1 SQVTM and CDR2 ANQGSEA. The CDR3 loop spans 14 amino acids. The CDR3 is CSVVLRRSPHEQYF. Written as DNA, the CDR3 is TGCAGCGTTGTATTGAGACGTAGTCCCCACGAGCAGTACTTC.

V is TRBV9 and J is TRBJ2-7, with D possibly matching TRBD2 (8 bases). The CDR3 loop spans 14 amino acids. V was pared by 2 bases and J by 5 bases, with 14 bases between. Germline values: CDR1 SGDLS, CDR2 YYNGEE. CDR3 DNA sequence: TGTGCCAGCAGCGTCACGGGAGGGGGCGACGAGCAGTACTTC. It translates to CASSVTGGGDEQYF.

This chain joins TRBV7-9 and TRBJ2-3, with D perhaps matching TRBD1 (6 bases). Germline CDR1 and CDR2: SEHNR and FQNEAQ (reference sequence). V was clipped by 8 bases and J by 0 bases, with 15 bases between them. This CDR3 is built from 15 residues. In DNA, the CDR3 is TGTGCCAGCGGCTCAGGACAGCATAGCACAGATACGCAGTATTTT. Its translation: CASGSGQHSTDTQYF.

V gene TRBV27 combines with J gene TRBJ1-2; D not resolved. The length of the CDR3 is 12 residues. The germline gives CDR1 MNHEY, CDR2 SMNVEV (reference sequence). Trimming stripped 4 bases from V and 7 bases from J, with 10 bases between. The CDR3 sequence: CASSSVSGGYTF. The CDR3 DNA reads TGTGCCAGCAGTTCGGTTTCAGGTGGCTACACCTTC.

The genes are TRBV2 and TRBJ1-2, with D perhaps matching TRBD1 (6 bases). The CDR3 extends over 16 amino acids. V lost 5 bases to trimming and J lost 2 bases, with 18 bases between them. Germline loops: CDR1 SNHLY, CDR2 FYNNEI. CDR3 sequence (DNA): TGTGCCAGCAGTCTCCCACCGGGACAAGTAAACTATGGCTACACCTTC. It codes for CASSLPPGQVNYGYTF.

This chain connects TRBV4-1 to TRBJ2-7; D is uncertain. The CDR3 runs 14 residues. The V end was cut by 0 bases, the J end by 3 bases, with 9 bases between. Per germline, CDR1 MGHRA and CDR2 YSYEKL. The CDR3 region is CASSQDVVGYEQYF. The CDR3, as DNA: TGCGCCAGCAGCCAAGATGTAGTTGGCTACGAGCAGTACTTC.

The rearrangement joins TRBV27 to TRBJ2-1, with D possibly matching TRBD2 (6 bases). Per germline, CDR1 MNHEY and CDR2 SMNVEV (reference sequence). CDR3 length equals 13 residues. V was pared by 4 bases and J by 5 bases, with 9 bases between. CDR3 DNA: TGTGCCAGCAGTTCCGGACTAAACAATGAGCAGTTCTTC. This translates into CASSSGLNNEQFF.

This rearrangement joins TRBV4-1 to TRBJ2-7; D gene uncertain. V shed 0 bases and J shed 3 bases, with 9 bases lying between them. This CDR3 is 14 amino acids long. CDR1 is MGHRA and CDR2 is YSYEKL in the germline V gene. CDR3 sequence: CASSQEFGVYEQYF. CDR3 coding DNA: TGCGCCAGCAGCCAAGAATTTGGGGTCTACGAGCAGTACTTC.

The CDR3 reads CASSPPSGQGQDEQYF. The DNA for the CDR3 is TGTGCCAGCAGCCCCCCGTCGGGACAGGGGCAAGACGAGCAGTACTTC. The chain employs TRBV7-9 and TRBJ2-7, with TRBD1 matching over 10 bases. The CDR3 extends over 16 amino acids. V was pared by 5 bases and J by 5 bases, with 12 bases of the junction left unmatched. The germline CDR1 and CDR2 sequences are SEHNR and FQNEAQ (reference sequence).

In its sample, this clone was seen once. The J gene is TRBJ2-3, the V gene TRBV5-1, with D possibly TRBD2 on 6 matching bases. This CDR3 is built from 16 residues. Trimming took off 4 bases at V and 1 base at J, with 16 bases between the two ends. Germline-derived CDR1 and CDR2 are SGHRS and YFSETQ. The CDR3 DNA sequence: TGCGCCAGCAGCACGGCCCCGGGGGAGCGCACAGATACGCAGTATTTT. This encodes CASSTAPGERTDTQYF.

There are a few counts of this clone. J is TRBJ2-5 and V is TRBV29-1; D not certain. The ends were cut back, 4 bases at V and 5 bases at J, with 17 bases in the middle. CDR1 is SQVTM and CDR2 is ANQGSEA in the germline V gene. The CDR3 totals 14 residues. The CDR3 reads CSVAHNFPMETQYF. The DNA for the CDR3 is TGCAGCGTTGCCCACAACTTCCCCATGGAGACCCAGTACTTC.

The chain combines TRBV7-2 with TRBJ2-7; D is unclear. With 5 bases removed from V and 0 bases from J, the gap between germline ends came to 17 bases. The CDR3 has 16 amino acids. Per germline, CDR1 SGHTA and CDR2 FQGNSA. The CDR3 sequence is CASSPKIEASSYEQYF. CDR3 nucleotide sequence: TGTGCCAGCAGCCCTAAGATAGAAGCCAGCTCCTACGAGCAGTACTTC.

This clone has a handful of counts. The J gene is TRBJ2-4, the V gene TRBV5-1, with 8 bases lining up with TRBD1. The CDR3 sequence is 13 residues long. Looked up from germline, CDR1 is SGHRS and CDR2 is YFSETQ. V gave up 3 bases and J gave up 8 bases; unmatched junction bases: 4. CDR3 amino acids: CASSSVQGDIQYF. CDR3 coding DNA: TGCGCCAGCAGCTCGGTACAGGGGGACATTCAGTACTTC. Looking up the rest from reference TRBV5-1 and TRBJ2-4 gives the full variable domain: KAGVTQTPRYLIKTRGQQVTLSCSPISGHRSVSWYQQTPGQGLQFLFEYFSETQRNKGNFPGRFSGRQFSNSRSEMNVSTLELGDSALYLCASSSVQGDIQYFGAGTRLSVL.

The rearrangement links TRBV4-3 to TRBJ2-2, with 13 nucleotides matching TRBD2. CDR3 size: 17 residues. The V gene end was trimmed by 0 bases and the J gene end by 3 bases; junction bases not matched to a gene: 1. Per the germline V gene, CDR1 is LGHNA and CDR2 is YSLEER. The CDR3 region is CASSQDTSGGDTGELFF. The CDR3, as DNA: TGCGCCAGCAGCCAAGATACTAGCGGGGGGGACACCGGGGAGCTGTTTTTT.

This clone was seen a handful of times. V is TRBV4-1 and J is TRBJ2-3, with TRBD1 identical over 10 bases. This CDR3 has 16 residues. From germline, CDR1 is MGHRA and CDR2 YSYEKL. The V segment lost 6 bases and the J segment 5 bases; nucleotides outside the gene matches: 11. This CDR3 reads CASRSLGQGFEDTQYF. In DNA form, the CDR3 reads TGCGCCAGCAGGTCTCTGGGACAGGGGTTTGAAGATACGCAGTATTTT.

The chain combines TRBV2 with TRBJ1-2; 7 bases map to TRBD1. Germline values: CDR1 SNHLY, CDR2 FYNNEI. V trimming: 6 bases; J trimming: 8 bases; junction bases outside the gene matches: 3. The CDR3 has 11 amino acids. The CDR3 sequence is CASRTGWGYTF. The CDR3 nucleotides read TGTGCCAGCAGGACAGGGTGGGGCTACACCTTC.

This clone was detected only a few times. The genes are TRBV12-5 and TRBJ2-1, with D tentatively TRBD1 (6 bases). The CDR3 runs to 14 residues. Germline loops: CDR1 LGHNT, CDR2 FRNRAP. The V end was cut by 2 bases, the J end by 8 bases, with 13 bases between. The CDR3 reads CASGLSGQRHEQFF. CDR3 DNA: TGTGCTAGTGGTTTGAGTGGACAGAGGCATGAGCAGTTCTTC.

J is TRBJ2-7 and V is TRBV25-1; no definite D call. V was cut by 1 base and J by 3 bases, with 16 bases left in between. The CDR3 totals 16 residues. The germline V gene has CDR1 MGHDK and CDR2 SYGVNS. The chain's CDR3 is CASSEFETGSNYEQYF. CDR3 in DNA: TGTGCCAGCAGTGAATTTGAGACGGGCAGCAACTACGAGCAGTACTTC.

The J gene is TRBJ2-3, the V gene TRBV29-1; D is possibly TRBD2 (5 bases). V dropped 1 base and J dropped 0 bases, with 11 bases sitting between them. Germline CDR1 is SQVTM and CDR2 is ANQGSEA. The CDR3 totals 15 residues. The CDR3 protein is CSVEAGSTSTDTQYF. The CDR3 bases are TGCAGCGTTGAAGCGGGATCTACTAGCACAGATACGCAGTATTTT.

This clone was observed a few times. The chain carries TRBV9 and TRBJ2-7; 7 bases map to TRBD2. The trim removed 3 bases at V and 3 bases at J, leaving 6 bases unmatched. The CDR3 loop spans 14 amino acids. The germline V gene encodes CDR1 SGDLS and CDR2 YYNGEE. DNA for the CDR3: TGTGCCAGCAGCGCCGGGTCGGGGGGCTACGAGCAGTACTTC. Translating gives CASSAGSGGYEQYF. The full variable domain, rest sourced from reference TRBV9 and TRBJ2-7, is DSGVTQTPKHLITATGQRVTLRCSPRSGDLSVYWYQQSLDQGLQFLIQYYNGEERAKGNILERFSAQQFPDLHSELNLSSLELGDSALYFCASSAGSGGYEQYFGPGTRLTVT.

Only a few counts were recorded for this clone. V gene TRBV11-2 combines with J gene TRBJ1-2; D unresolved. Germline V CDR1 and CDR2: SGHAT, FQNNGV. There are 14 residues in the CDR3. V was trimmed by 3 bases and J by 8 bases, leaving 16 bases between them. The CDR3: CASSFSGPSEGYTF. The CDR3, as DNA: TGTGCCAGCAGCTTCTCGGGTCCGTCAGAGGGCTACACCTTC.

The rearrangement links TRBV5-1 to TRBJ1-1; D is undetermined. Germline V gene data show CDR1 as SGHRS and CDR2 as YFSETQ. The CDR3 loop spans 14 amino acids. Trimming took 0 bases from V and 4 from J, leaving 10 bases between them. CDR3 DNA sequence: TGCGCCAGCAGCTTGGGCGGGAGTTTCACTGAAGCTTTCTTT. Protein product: CASSLGGSFTEAFF.

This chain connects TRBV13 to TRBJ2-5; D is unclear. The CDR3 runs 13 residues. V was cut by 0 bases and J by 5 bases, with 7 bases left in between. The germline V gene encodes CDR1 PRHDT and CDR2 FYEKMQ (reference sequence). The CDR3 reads CASSLGVEETQYF. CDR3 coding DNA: TGTGCCAGCAGCTTAGGGGTAGAGGAGACCCAGTACTTC.

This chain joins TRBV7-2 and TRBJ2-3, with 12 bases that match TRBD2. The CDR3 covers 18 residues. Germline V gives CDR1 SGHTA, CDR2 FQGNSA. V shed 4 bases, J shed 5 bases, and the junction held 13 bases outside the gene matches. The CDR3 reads CASSSKTSGSLPLDTQYF. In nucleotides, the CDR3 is TGTGCCAGCAGCTCCAAGACTAGCGGGAGTTTACCGTTAGATACGCAGTATTTT.

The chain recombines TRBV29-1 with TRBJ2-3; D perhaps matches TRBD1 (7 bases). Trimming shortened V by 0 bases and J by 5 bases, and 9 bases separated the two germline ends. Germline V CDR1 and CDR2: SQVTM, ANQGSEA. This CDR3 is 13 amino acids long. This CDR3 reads CSVEDQGGDTQYF. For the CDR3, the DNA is TGCAGCGTTGAAGATCAGGGGGGAGATACGCAGTATTTT.